Listed below are T cell receptor beta chains from one sample, sequenced in a study of blood T cell repertoires in COVID-19. Some clones are missing from TCRdb's copy, which holds only in-frame ones; the method was immunoSEQ multiplex PCR. Here the sample spans some 250,000 clones, over 70% being singletons. Sequencing was done on a sample of peripheral blood. Receptors were obtained from a woman older than 75 with acute or convalescent COVID-19. CDR3s include the opening cysteine and the closing phenylalanine or tryptophan. The D gene is left open where the match is weak. Rows give clone size only sometimes, using once, few, many, or a class for an expanded clone.

D | J | size | length | V | DNA | CDR3
TRBD1 | TRBJ1-2 | - | 14 | TRBV7-9 | TGTGCCAGCAGAACAACCGGGACAGCTTATGGCTACACCTTC | CASRTTGTAYGYTF
- | TRBJ2-3 | - | 14 | TRBV29-1 | TGCAGCGTTGAGGGGGTCCTAGCGTCGAATACGCAGTATTTT | CSVEGVLASNTQYF
- | TRBJ2-7 | - | 14 | TRBV9 | TGTGCCAGCAGCCCTCTCCGCGCATCCTACGAGCAGTACTTC | CASSPLRASYEQYF
TRBD1 | TRBJ2-3 | - | 16 | TRBV13 | TGTGCCAGCAGCTTCAGGGGGCGCAGGTCGACAGATACGCAGTATTTT | CASSFRGRRSTDTQYF
TRBD1 | TRBJ2-1 | - | 17 | TRBV27 | TGTGCCAGCAGTTTTGGACAGGGGGGACCCTGGGTCAATGAGCAGTTCTTC | CASSFGQGGPWVNEQFF
TRBD1 | TRBJ2-7 | - | 13 | TRBV11-3 | TGTGCCAGCAGCCTTCGACAGGGTGTGGAGCAGTACTTC | CASSLRQGVEQYF
TRBD1 | TRBJ1-4 | - | 17 | TRBV29-1 | TGCAGCGCCTCAAAAACCGGGACAGGGGGCGGCGGTGAAAAACTGTTTTTT | CSASKTGTGGGGEKLFF
- | TRBJ1-1 | - | 11 | TRBV20-1 | TGCAGTGCTCTTACAGGGACTGAAGCTTTCTTT | CSALTGTEAFF
TRBD2 | TRBJ2-3 | - | 15 | TRBV7-8 | TGTGCCAGCAGCCCAGTAGGGACTAGAGGAGATACGCAGTATTTT | CASSPVGTRGDTQYF
- | TRBJ1-3 | - | 16 | TRBV10-3 | TGTGCCATCAGCCGACAGGACCCTACGACTGGAAACACCATATATTTT | CAISRQDPTTGNTIYF
- | TRBJ2-1 | few | 15 | TRBV6-5 | TGTGCCAGCAGCCGAACCCAGGGTCCCTACAATGAGCAGTTCTTC | CASSRTQGPYNEQFF
- | TRBJ2-5 | - | 13 | TRBV12-3/TRBV12-4 | TGTGCCAGCAGTTTGGAGATCCAAGAGACCCAGTACTTC | CASSLEIQETQYF
- | TRBJ1-5 | - | 13 | TRBV6-1 | TGTGCCAGCAGTGACCATGCGCGTCAGCCCCAGCATTTT | CASSDHARQPQHF
- | TRBJ1-5 | once | 13 | TRBV6-1 | TGTGCCAGCAGTGGAGCTCAGGGTTTGCCCCAGCATTTT | CASSGAQGLPQHF
- | TRBJ1-4 | - | 14 | TRBV28 | TGTGCCAGCAGTTTACCGGGGGTGACTGAAAAACTGTTTTTT | CASSLPGVTEKLFF
- | TRBJ1-2 | - | 13 | TRBV28 | TGTGCCAGCAGTTCATGGCAGGAGGACGGCTACACCTTC | CASSSWQEDGYTF
TRBD1 | TRBJ2-7 | few | 14 | TRBV6-5 | TGTGCCAGCAGTCCCGACAGGGGGCTCTACGAGCAGTACTTC | CASSPDRGLYEQYF
TRBD2 | TRBJ2-7 | - | 15 | TRBV5-1 | TGCGCCAGCAGCCCAAATGGGACTAGCTTCCACGAGCAGTACTTC | CASSPNGTSFHEQYF
TRBD1 | TRBJ2-7 | - | 13 | TRBV6-5 | TGTGCCAGCAGGGACAGGGCGACCTACGAGCAGTACTTC | CASRDRATYEQYF
TRBD2 | TRBJ2-7 | - | 14 | TRBV7-2 | TGTGCCAGCAGTACTCTAGCGGGGGCGGCCGAGCAGTACTTC | CASSTLAGAAEQYF
- | TRBJ1-2 | - | 14 | TRBV5-1 | TGCGCCAGCAGCTTCGGACAGACCCGCTATGGCTACACCTTC | CASSFGQTRYGYTF
TRBD1 | TRBJ1-1 | - | 14 | TRBV15 | TGTGCCACCAGCGGGACTGACAGGGGCGTAGAAGCTTTCTTT | CATSGTDRGVEAFF
TRBD1 | TRBJ2-2 | - | 16 | TRBV2 | TGTGCCAGCAGTCCCGCAGGGGGCGTTGACACCGGGGAGCTGTTTTTT | CASSPAGGVDTGELFF
TRBD2 | TRBJ2-5 | few | 16 | TRBV27 | TGTGCCAGCAGTTCCGGACTAGCGGGAATGGGTGAGACCCAGTACTTC | CASSSGLAGMGETQYF
- | TRBJ1-1 | - | 14 | TRBV3-1/TRBV3-2 | TGTGCCAGCAGCCAAGATTCGGGGAACACTGAAGCTTTCTTT | CASSQDSGNTEAFF
- | TRBJ2-1 | - | 13 | TRBV7-3 | TGTGCCAGCAGCTTAGGGCATATGAATGAGCAGTTCTTC | CASSLGHMNEQFF
- | TRBJ2-3 | - | 16 | TRBV14 | TGTGCCAGCAGCCAAGTGTACAGGAGAAGCACAGATACGCAGTATTTT | CASSQVYRRSTDTQYF
TRBD1 | TRBJ2-6 | - | 17 | TRBV6-6 | TGTGCCAGCAGTCCGACAGGGGCGAGCTCTGGGGCCAACGTCCTGACTTTC | CASSPTGASSGANVLTF
TRBD1 | TRBJ2-5 | - | 14 | TRBV5-5 | TGTGCCAGCAGCCCGACAGGGGGCTTAGAGACCCAGTACTTC | CASSPTGGLETQYF
- | TRBJ2-5 | few | 14 | TRBV5-4 | TGTGCCAGCAGCTCCGCACGGGACAAAGAGACCCAGTACTTC | CASSSARDKETQYF
TRBD1 | TRBJ2-2 | - | 15 | TRBV27 | TGTGCCAGCAGGGCAGGGGGCGGGAACACCGGGGAGCTGTTTTTT | CASRAGGGNTGELFF
TRBD1 | TRBJ2-1 | - | 12 | TRBV12-5 | TGTGCTAGTGGACCGGACAGGGCTGAGCAGTTCTTC | CASGPDRAEQFF
- | TRBJ1-2 | once | 13 | TRBV7-2 | TGTGCCAGCAGCCAACTAGGAGGTTATGGCTACACCTTC | CASSQLGGYGYTF
TRBD2 | TRBJ2-7 | few | 13 | TRBV7-8 | TGTGCCAGCAGTTCCGGGACTAGGTTGGCTCAGTACTTC | CASSSGTRLAQYF
TRBD1 | TRBJ2-1 | - | 15 | TRBV5-1 | TGCGCCAGCAGCCCAGGGACAGGTGGTTACAATGAGCAGTTCTTC | CASSPGTGGYNEQFF
TRBD1 | TRBJ1-6 | - | 15 | TRBV6-5 | TGTGCCAGTCGACAGGGAGGCTACTATAATTCACCCCTCCACTTT | CASRQGGYYNSPLHF
TRBD1 | TRBJ1-1 | once | 16 | TRBV7-9 | TGTGCCAGCAGCCCTACCCAGGGACAGGGGTTGACTGAAGCTTTCTTT | CASSPTQGQGLTEAFF
- | TRBJ1-3 | - | 15 | TRBV9 | TGTGCCAGCAGCGTAGGGGGCGCAACTGGAAACACCATATATTTT | CASSVGGATGNTIYF
- | TRBJ2-5 | few | 13 | TRBV12-3/TRBV12-4 | TGTGCCAGCAGTCCCAGACAGGAAGAGACCCAGTACTTC | CASSPRQEETQYF
TRBD2 | TRBJ2-1 | - | 16 | TRBV24-1 | TGTGCCACCAGTGACACCACTAGCGGGAGACGCAATGAGCAGTTCTTC | CATSDTTSGRRNEQFF
TRBD1 | TRBJ1-2 | - | 16 | TRBV11-2 | TGTGCCAGCAGCGTAGTGGGGACAGAAGCTAACTATGGCTACACCTTC | CASSVVGTEANYGYTF